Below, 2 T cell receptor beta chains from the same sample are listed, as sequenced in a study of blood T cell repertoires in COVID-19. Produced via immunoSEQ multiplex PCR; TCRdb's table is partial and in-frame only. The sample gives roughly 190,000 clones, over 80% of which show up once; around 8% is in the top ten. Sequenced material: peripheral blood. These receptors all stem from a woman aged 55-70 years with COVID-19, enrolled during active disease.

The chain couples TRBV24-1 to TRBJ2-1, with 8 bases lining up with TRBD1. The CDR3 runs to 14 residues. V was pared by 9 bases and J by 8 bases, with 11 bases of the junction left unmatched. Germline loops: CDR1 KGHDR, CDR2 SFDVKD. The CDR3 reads CATRRGTGYDEQFF. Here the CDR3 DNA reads TGTGCCACCCGCCGCGGGACAGGATATGATGAGCAGTTCTTC.

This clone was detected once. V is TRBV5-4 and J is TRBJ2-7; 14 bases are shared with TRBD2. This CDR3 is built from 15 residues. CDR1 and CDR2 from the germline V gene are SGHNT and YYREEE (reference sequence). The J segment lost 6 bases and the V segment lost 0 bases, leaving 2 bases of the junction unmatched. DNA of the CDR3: TGTGCCAGCAGCTTGGGACTAGCGGGAGGGATCGAGCAGTACTTC. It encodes CASSLGLAGGIEQYF.